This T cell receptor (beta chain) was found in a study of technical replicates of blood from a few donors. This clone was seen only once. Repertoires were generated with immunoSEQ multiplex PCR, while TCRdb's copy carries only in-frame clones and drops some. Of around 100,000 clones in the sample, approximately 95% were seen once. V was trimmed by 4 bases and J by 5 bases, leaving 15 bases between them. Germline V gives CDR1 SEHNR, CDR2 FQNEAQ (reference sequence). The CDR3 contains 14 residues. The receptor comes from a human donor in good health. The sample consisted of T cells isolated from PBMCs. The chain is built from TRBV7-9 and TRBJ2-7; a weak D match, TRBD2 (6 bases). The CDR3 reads CASSSPLEGDEQYF. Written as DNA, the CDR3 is TGTGCCAGCAGCTCCCCTTTGGAGGGTGACGAGCAGTACTTC.